The 18 T cell receptor beta chains given below trace back to one sample, sequenced in a study of HIV-infected patients and healthy controls. Around 530 ng RNA was reverse transcribed with alpha and beta constant-region primers. Alpha and beta chain libraries were made separately by chain-specific third strand synthesis with multiplexing indices. TCRdb itself ran the 5' RACE reads through MiXCR, one entry per CDR3 protein. The table has about 9,600 distinct CDR3 sequences, approximately 7% seen once. Whole blood was used without fractionation, so all unsorted peripheral T cells were included. Specimen: blood, collected before antiretroviral therapy. The receptors come from an adult with HIV infection.

The chain employs TRBV20-1 and TRBJ2-1; the match to TRBD2 covers 7 bases. This CDR3 has 14 residues. In germline, CDR1 is DFQATT, CDR2 SNEGSKA (reference sequence). Trimming at V came to 4 bases and at J to 0 bases, leaving 3 bases not matched to a gene. In DNA, the CDR3 is TGCAGTGCTACTAGCGGAAGCTCCTACAATGAGCAGTTCTTC. This codes for CSATSGSSYNEQFF.

This clonotype was found many times. The chain combines TRBV5-1 with TRBJ1-1, with 10 bases identical to TRBD1. Germline V lookup: CDR1 SGHRS, CDR2 YFSETQ. V lost 0 bases and J lost 3; bases outside the gene matches: 2. This CDR3 region has 15 residues. This chain's CDR3 is CASSLEGQGYTEAFF. The CDR3, as DNA: TGCGCCAGCAGCTTGGAGGGACAGGGGTACACTGAAGCTTTCTTT. The variable domain in full, completed from reference TRBV5-1 and TRBJ1-1, reads KAGVTQTPRYLIKTRGQQVTLSCSPISGHRSVSWYQQTPGQGLQFLFEYFSETQRNKGNFPGRFSGRQFSNSRSEMNVSTLELGDSALYLCASSLEGQGYTEAFFGQGTRLTVV.

This clonotype was counted many times. V usage is TRBV10-3 and J usage is TRBJ1-1; D might be TRBD1 (5 bases). V dropped 2 bases and J dropped 1 base, with 8 bases sitting between them. CDR1 is ENHRY, CDR2 SYGVKD, per germline. CDR3 length equals 14 residues. The CDR3 DNA is TGTGCCATCAGTGAGCCGGGGGGGAACACTGAAGCTTTCTTT. Translation: CAISEPGGNTEAFF.

The rearrangement uses TRBV4-1 and TRBJ2-1; D is possibly TRBD2 (6 bases). Deletions cut 1 base from V and 8 bases from J, with 12 bases between. Looked up from germline, CDR1 is MGHRA and CDR2 is YSYEKL. There are 14 residues in the CDR3. The CDR3 bases are TGCGCCAGCAGCCAAGCTGCGGGGCGGGATGAGCAGTTCTTC. This sequence encodes CASSQAAGRDEQFF.

This clonotype was seen repeatedly, ten times or more. The gene calls are TRBV19 and TRBJ2-1, with D maybe TRBD2 (5 bases). The length of the CDR3 is 13 residues. Trimming stripped 6 bases from V and 4 bases from J, with 10 bases between. CDR1 and CDR2 from the germline V gene are LNHDA and SQIVND (reference sequence). DNA for the CDR3: TGTGCCAGTAGAGACGGGGTTTACAATGAGCAGTTCTTC. Protein product: CASRDGVYNEQFF.

This clonotype has just a few counts. This rearrangement joins TRBV3-1 to TRBJ1-6; unclear D gene. The CDR3 spans 19 residues. Looked up from germline, CDR1 is LGHDT and CDR2 is YNNKEL (reference sequence). V lost 5 bases and J lost 6, with 26 bases in between. CDR3 residues: CASSSPPDQVTRLNSPLHF. CDR3 coding DNA: TGTGCCAGCAGCTCTCCACCTGATCAAGTGACAAGGCTTAATTCACCCCTCCACTTT.

In its sample, this clonotype was seen many times. The chain employs TRBV6-5 and TRBJ2-1; 8 bases agree with TRBD2. Germline V gene data show CDR1 as MNHEY and CDR2 as SVGAGI. V shed 2 bases and J 9 bases; nucleotides not matched to a gene: 6. This CDR3 contains 14 residues. This chain's CDR3 is CASSYTGLAAEQFF. The DNA for the CDR3 is TGTGCCAGCAGTTACACTGGACTAGCCGCTGAGCAGTTCTTC.

This clonotype was recorded many times. The J gene is TRBJ1-2, the V gene TRBV28; 8 nucleotides align to TRBD1. CDR1 is MDHEN, CDR2 SYDVKM, per germline. V dropped 6 bases and J dropped 4; count of bases not matched to a gene: 13. The CDR3 is made up of 16 amino acids. The CDR3 DNA reads as TGTGCCAGCAGACCCGTAAAGGACAGGGTAATCTATGGCTACACCTTC. Its translation is CASRPVKDRVIYGYTF.

This clonotype was counted at least ten times. This chain links TRBV7-8 with TRBJ1-5; TRBD1 agrees at 12 bases. Germline V gene data show CDR1 as SGHVS and CDR2 as FQNEAQ. The V segment lost 3 bases and the J segment 0 bases; nucleotides outside the gene matches: 12. This CDR3 contains 20 residues. CDR3: CASSFLPGQGATYSNQPQHF. CDR3 DNA sequence: TGTGCCAGCAGCTTTTTACCGGGACAGGGGGCCACTTATAGCAATCAGCCCCAGCATTTT.

There are many counts of this clonotype. The chain combines TRBV7-2 with TRBJ1-2; 9 nucleotides match TRBD1. This CDR3 is built from 16 residues. Germline V lookup: CDR1 SGHTA, CDR2 FQGNSA. The trim removed 4 bases at V and 4 bases at J, leaving 10 bases unmatched. This CDR3 reads CASSWQGGTGTYGYTF. The CDR3 nucleotides are TGTGCCAGCAGCTGGCAGGGGGGGACAGGGACCTATGGCTACACCTTC. The full variable domain, in which reference TRBV7-2 and TRBJ1-2 provide the parts outside the CDR3, is GAGVSQSPSNKVTEKGKDVELRCDPISGHTALYWYRQSLGQGLEFLIYFQGNSAPDKSGLPSDRFSAERTGGSVSTLTIQRTQQEDSAVYLCASSWQGGTGTYGYTFGSGTRLTVV.

This clonotype was recorded at least ten times. The gene calls are TRBV29-1 and TRBJ2-2; D is possibly TRBD1 or TRBD2 (5 bases each). The CDR3 has 15 amino acids. V lost 4 bases and J lost 3, with 15 bases in between. Germline assignment: CDR1 SQVTM and CDR2 ANQGSEA. The CDR3 nucleotides are TGCAGCGTTGGACTACCGGCAGGGCACACCGGGGAGCTGTTTTTT. It is translated as CSVGLPAGHTGELFF.

This clonotype was counted ten times or more. The V call is TRBV2, the J call TRBJ2-4; D gene unclear. The V and J ends lost 3 bases and 11 bases respectively, with 17 bases between them. This CDR3 is built from 14 residues. The germline V gene encodes CDR1 SNHLY and CDR2 FYNNEI. The CDR3 loop reads CASSEWREYYFQYF. The CDR3 DNA reads TGTGCCAGCAGTGAGTGGCGAGAATATTATTTTCAGTACTTC.

In this sample, this clonotype turned up many times. J is TRBJ1-5 and V is TRBV7-2; 8 nucleotides agree with TRBD1. Per germline, CDR1 SGHTA and CDR2 FQGNSA. The CDR3 spans 13 residues. V dropped 2 bases and J dropped 9; count of bases not matched to a gene: 3. CDR3 in amino acids: CASSLTDRGPQHF. The CDR3 DNA sequence: TGTGCCAGCAGCTTAACAGACAGGGGGCCCCAGCATTTT.

This clonotype came up many times. The genes are TRBV10-3 and TRBJ2-3, with 7 bases identical to TRBD2. The germline CDR1 and CDR2 sequences are ENHRY and SYGVKD. V was pared by 3 bases and J by 6 bases, with 12 bases of the junction left unmatched. This CDR3 has 16 amino acids. CDR3 region: CAISDTGGPGFDTQYF. The CDR3 nucleotides are TGTGCCATCAGTGATACGGGGGGACCCGGGTTCGATACGCAGTATTTT.

By proportion, this clonotype is medium-sized. The CDR3 loop reads CSASIGNTIYF. As DNA, the CDR3 is TGCAGTGCTAGCATTGGAAACACCATATATTTT. The chain carries TRBV20-1 and TRBJ1-3; D gene ambiguous. V lost 3 bases to trimming and J lost 3 bases, with 3 bases between them. Germline loops: CDR1 DFQATT, CDR2 SNEGSKA (reference sequence). The CDR3 covers 11 residues.

This clonotype was observed at least ten times. The gene calls are TRBV6-5 and TRBJ1-2; D gene ambiguous. This CDR3 has 15 residues. Germline CDR1 and CDR2: MNHEY and SVGAGI. V was trimmed by 2 bases and J by 0 bases, leaving 10 bases between them. CDR3 sequence reads: CASSYQSGANYGYTF. CDR3 nucleotide sequence: TGTGCCAGCAGTTACCAGTCGGGAGCTAACTATGGCTACACCTTC.

This clonotype has ten or more counts. The rearrangement joins TRBV12-5 to TRBJ2-3; D gene unclear. The CDR3 totals 13 residues. CDR1 and CDR2 from the germline V gene are LGHNT and FRNRAP. Deletions cut 3 bases from V and 1 base from J, with 5 bases between. The CDR3 sequence: CASGFLRTDTQYF. The CDR3, as DNA: TGTGCTAGTGGTTTTCTACGCACAGATACGCAGTATTTT.

This clonotype has only a few counts. The chain recombines TRBV30 with TRBJ2-3; D call uncertain. The CDR3 is 14 residues long. The ends were cut back, 2 bases at V and 2 bases at J, with 11 bases in the middle. Per germline, CDR1 GTSNPN and CDR2 SVGIG (reference sequence). CDR3 DNA: TGTGCCTGGAGTACGGCAGACATCACAGATACGCAGTATTTT. It codes for CAWSTADITDTQYF.